This T cell receptor (beta chain) comes out of a study of regulatory T cells in long-lasting Graves disease. The length of the CDR3 is 14 residues. V gave up 0 bases and J gave up 1 base, with 7 bases separating them. Per the germline V gene, CDR1 is SGDLS and CDR2 is YYNGEE. Arm-PCR of CDR3 regions and iRepertoire HTBI primers were used to build TCR beta libraries. MiXCR, run by TCRdb on the multiplex PCR reads, gives a single entry per CDR3 protein. The sample has 300,000 to 350,000 distinct CDR3 sequences, around 20% seen once. Time point defined: persistent/refractory GD, antithyroid drugs over 5 years with positive TRAb. PBMCs provided the RNA from which the TCR library was made.

Sequenced material: peripheral blood mononuclear cells (PBMCs), taken when the disease was refractory, from a patient treated with antithyroid drugs. The rearrangement links TRBV9 to TRBJ1-2; D is undetermined. The TCR sequence derives from a female donor with Graves disease. The CDR3 spells CASSVGLDNYGYTF. The CDR3 bases are TGTGCCAGCAGCGTAGGCCTCGATAACTATGGCTACACCTTC.